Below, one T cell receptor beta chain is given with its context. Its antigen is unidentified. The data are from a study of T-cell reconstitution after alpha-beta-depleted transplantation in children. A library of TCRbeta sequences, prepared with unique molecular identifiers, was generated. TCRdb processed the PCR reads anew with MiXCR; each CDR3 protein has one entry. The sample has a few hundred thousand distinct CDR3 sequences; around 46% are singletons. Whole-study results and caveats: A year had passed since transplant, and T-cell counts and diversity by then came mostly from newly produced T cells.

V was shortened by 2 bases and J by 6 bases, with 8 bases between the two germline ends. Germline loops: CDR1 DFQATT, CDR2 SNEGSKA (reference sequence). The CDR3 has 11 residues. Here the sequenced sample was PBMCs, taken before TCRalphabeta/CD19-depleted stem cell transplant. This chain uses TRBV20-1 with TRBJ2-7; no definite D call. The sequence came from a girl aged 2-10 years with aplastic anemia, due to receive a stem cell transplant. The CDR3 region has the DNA TGCAGTGCTAGATTGGTGGGCGAGCAGTACTTC. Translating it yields CSARLVGEQYF.